This T cell receptor beta chain is drawn from a study of T cell responses to AZD1222 COVID-19 vaccine. General study findings and limits: With two AZD1222 doses given, Spike-specific TCR breadth and depth both rose. Donors, mostly white British, included more females; clonal diversity was possibly underestimated. Baseline seropositives among AZD1222 recipients totaled only 5 to 7. Nearly half of the spike-specific TCRs reportedly recognize variant regions that carry no mutations.

Notes on this clone: Antigen: not known.

The V and J ends lost 5 bases and 11 bases, in that order; junction bases with no gene match: 15. The CDR3 is 16 residues long. Per the germline V gene, CDR1 is SGHAT and CDR2 is FQNNGV. Sequencing used immunoSEQ multiplex PCR; TCRdb keeps in-frame clones, though not all of them. The sample shows tens of thousands of clones, roughly nine tenths of them seen only once. The source was peripheral blood, collected 28 days after the second AZD1222 dose. V is TRBV11-2 and J is TRBJ2-5; the match to TRBD2 covers 12 bases. The sequence came from an adult who received the AZD1222 COVID-19 vaccine. CDR3 DNA sequence: TGTGCCAGCAGCCCCACGACTAGCGGGGGTTTGGCCCCTCAGTACTTC. It translates to CASSPTTSGGLAPQYF.